The 21 T cell receptor beta chains listed next were all sequenced from one sample in a study of cytomegalovirus exposure and HLA in healthy donors. This PCR relied on a set of 60 Vbeta primers and 13 Jbeta primers. Produced via immunoSEQ multiplex PCR; TCRdb's table is partial and in-frame only. This table holds 110,000 to 150,000 clones, 60% to 80% found once. The material sequenced was PBMCs. These receptors were obtained from a male donor in good health and CMV-seronegative.

The chain links TRBV29-1 to TRBJ2-7; D ambiguous. The CDR3 is 11 amino acids. The germline CDR1 and CDR2 sequences are SQVTM and ANQGSEA. V lost 0 bases, J lost 2 bases, and 2 bases lay in between. CDR3 sequence (DNA): TGCAGCGTTGAAGACACCTACGAGCAGTACTTC. It yields the protein CSVEDTYEQYF.

V gene TRBV7-8 combines with J gene TRBJ2-7; 8 bases line up with TRBD1. CDR1 is SGHVS and CDR2 is FQNEAQ in the germline V gene. This CDR3 comprises 16 residues. With V trimmed by 5 bases and J by 5 bases, 14 bases remained unmatched. The CDR3 DNA is TGTGCCAGCAGCCAGAGACAGGGGTCGATCGTAAACGAGCAGTACTTC. Amino acid sequence: CASSQRQGSIVNEQYF.

The chain employs TRBV7-3 and TRBJ1-1, with no clear D. The CDR3 covers 15 residues. The ends were cut back, 0 bases at V and 5 bases at J, with 13 bases in the middle. Germline lookup yields CDR1 SGHTA and CDR2 FQGTGA. The CDR3 here is CASSLTGRQGTEAFF. CDR3 DNA sequence: TGTGCCAGCAGCTTAACAGGTAGACAAGGAACTGAAGCTTTCTTT.

This clone has more than one count but fewer than ten. The gene calls are TRBV6-4 and TRBJ2-2; TRBD2 matches at 9 bases. CDR3 length: 14 residues. Trimming at V came to 0 bases and at J to 7 bases, leaving 0 bases not matched to a gene. Germline V gene data show CDR1 as MRHNA and CDR2 as SNTAGT. This CDR3 is CASSDSSGSGELFF. DNA of the CDR3: TGTGCCAGCAGTGACTCTAGCGGGAGCGGGGAGCTGTTTTTT.

The genes are TRBV7-9 and TRBJ1-1; tentative D call: TRBD1 (5 bases). CDR3 length: 12 amino acids. Germline V lookup: CDR1 SEHNR, CDR2 FQNEAQ (reference sequence). V was clipped by 5 bases and J by 8 bases, with 12 bases between them. Here the CDR3 DNA reads TGTGCCAGCAGCCTCCCGGGGGGGGAAGCTTTCTTT. Translating it yields CASSLPGGEAFF. Looking up the rest from reference TRBV7-9 and TRBJ1-1 gives the full variable domain: DTGVSQNPRHKITKRGQNVTFRCDPISEHNRLYWYRQTLGQGPEFLTYFQNEAQLEKSRLLSDRFSAERPKGSFSTLEIQRTEQGDSAMYLCASSLPGGEAFFGQGTRLTVV.

This clone has a single count. The rearrangement joins TRBV5-6 to TRBJ2-7; D is unresolved. V was pared by 0 bases and J by 4 bases, with 17 bases between. From germline, CDR1 is SGHDT and CDR2 YYEEEE. CDR3 length: 16 residues. CDR3 DNA sequence: TGTGCCAGCAGCTTGGCTCCGTCGAGGTTCGTGTACGAGCAGTACTTC. Translated: CASSLAPSRFVYEQYF.

V gene TRBV7-2 combines with J gene TRBJ1-1; D is uncertain. Germline CDR1 is SGHTA and CDR2 is FQGNSA. V lost 3 bases, J lost 4 bases, and 9 bases lay in between. This CDR3 comprises 13 residues. CDR3 in DNA: TGTGCCAGCAGCTTGGGTGAGGTCACTGAAGCTTTCTTT. Translating gives CASSLGEVTEAFF.

The chain carries TRBV19 and TRBJ1-5; 7 positions agree with TRBD1. The CDR3 totals 15 residues. The V gene's germline CDR1 is LNHDA and CDR2 SQIVND (reference sequence). With V trimmed by 6 bases and J by 2 bases, 7 bases remained unmatched. In DNA, the CDR3 is TGTGCCAGTAGGAACAGGGGTGAGGGCAATCAGCCCCAGCATTTT. Its protein is CASRNRGEGNQPQHF.

This clone was found once. The chain uses TRBV18 and TRBJ2-5; D perhaps matches TRBD2 (5 bases). V was trimmed by 5 bases and J by 5 bases, leaving 18 bases between them. Germline values: CDR1 KGHSH, CDR2 LQKENI. This CDR3 is built from 15 residues. The CDR3 loop is CASSIDRVPGETQYF. The CDR3 DNA sequence: TGTGCCAGCTCAATCGACCGGGTCCCGGGGGAGACCCAGTACTTC.

The CDR3 region has the DNA TGTGCCAGCAGCTTGTATGGTCCGGGTGATCAGCCCCAGCATTTT. It codes for CASSLYGPGDQPQHF. The chain carries TRBV5-8 and TRBJ1-5; D is uncertain. The germline V gene encodes CDR1 SGHTS and CDR2 YDEGEE. The V end was cut by 1 base, the J end by 5 bases, with 13 bases between. This CDR3 is built from 15 residues.

The CDR3 sequence is CASRLALSSYEQYF. In nucleotides, the CDR3 is TGTGCCAGCCGCCTCGCGCTTAGCTCCTACGAGCAGTACTTC. The rearrangement links TRBV21-1 to TRBJ2-7; the DNA was not used to check the table's D call, TRBD2. TRBV21-1 corresponds to a pseudogene. There are 14 residues in the CDR3.

This clone occurred once. V usage is TRBV19 and J usage is TRBJ2-2, with D perhaps matching TRBD2 (6 bases). V dropped 1 base and J dropped 1 base, with 10 bases sitting between them. CDR3 length equals 16 residues. CDR1 is LNHDA and CDR2 is SQIVND in the germline V gene (reference sequence). CDR3 in DNA: TGTGCCAGTAGTATAGTGCGGGGAATGAACACCGGGGAGCTGTTTTTT. Translating gives CASSIVRGMNTGELFF.

This sequence joins TRBV4-3 and TRBJ1-1; 7 bases are a match to TRBD1. This CDR3 is 15 amino acids long. J was trimmed by 4 bases and V by 3 bases; bases with no gene match: 8. Germline V lookup: CDR1 LGHNA, CDR2 YSLEER. The CDR3 region is CASSHLDRDGTEAFF. Here the CDR3 DNA reads TGCGCCAGCAGCCACCTTGACAGGGACGGCACTGAAGCTTTCTTT.

This chain connects TRBV6-1 to TRBJ2-1; 8 bases fit TRBD2. CDR1 is MNHNS and CDR2 is SASEGT in the germline V gene. V was clipped by 4 bases and J by 8 bases; unmatched bases: 22. This CDR3 contains 19 residues. The chain's CDR3 is CASSVLSFSGTKLGDEQFF. The DNA for the CDR3 is TGTGCCAGCAGTGTTTTATCCTTTAGCGGGACTAAACTTGGGGATGAGCAGTTCTTC.

Only one count was recorded for this clone. Written as DNA, the CDR3 is TGTGCCAGCAGCGTAGTCGCTAGCGGGCCCTACAATGAGCAGTTCTTC. Its protein is CASSVVASGPYNEQFF. The chain links TRBV9 to TRBJ2-1; 8 nucleotides agree with TRBD2. The CDR3 loop spans 16 amino acids. Germline V lookup: CDR1 SGDLS, CDR2 YYNGEE. The V gene end was trimmed by 0 bases and the J gene end by 2 bases; junction bases not matched to a gene: 4.

The rearrangement uses TRBV7-9 and TRBJ1-1, with TRBD1 identical over 7 bases. Trimming at V came to 5 bases and at J to 5 bases, leaving 14 bases not matched to a gene. The CDR3 loop spans 16 amino acids. Germline lookup yields CDR1 SEHNR and CDR2 FQNEAQ (reference sequence). CDR3 in DNA: TGTGCCAGCAGCACCTTACAGGGGTTAGGAGGGACTGAAGCTTTCTTT. Translating it yields CASSTLQGLGGTEAFF.

The chain recombines TRBV15 with TRBJ1-5, with TRBD1 matching 9 bases. The germline gives CDR1 LNHNV, CDR2 YYDKDF (reference sequence). V shed 5 bases and J 0 bases; nucleotides not matched to a gene: 11. The CDR3 extends over 18 amino acids. The CDR3, as DNA: TGTGCCACCAGCTCGGACAGGGGCCTCCCTTATAGCAATCAGCCCCAGCATTTT. Translating it yields CATSSDRGLPYSNQPQHF. Complete variable domain (other parts from reference TRBV15 and TRBJ1-5): DAMVIQNPRYQVTQFGKPVTLSCSQTLNHNVMYWYQQKSSQAPKLLFHYYDKDFNNEADTPDNFQSRRPNTSFCFLDIRSPGLGDTAMYLCATSSDRGLPYSNQPQHFGDGTRLSIL.

The gene calls are TRBV7-9 and TRBJ2-4; 13 nucleotides line up with TRBD2. The germline gives CDR1 SEHNR, CDR2 FQNEAQ (reference sequence). V trimming: 5 bases; J trimming: 9 bases; junction bases outside the gene matches: 10. The CDR3 is 16 residues long. The CDR3 reads CASSARLAGGLSIQYF. CDR3 DNA: TGTGCCAGCAGCGCGAGACTAGCGGGAGGTTTGAGCATTCAGTACTTC.

This sequence joins TRBV5-4 and TRBJ2-5, with 15 bases lining up with TRBD2. The CDR3 has 15 amino acids. CDR1 is SGHNT, CDR2 YYREEE, per germline (reference sequence). V shed 4 bases, J shed 9 bases, and the junction held 7 bases outside the gene matches. The CDR3: CASSTGTSGGRPQYF. The CDR3 nucleotides are TGTGCCAGCAGCACTGGGACTAGCGGGGGGCGGCCCCAGTACTTC.

The J gene is TRBJ1-2, the V gene TRBV4-1; TRBD1 might be the D (6 bases). This CDR3 is built from 13 residues. From germline, CDR1 is MGHRA and CDR2 YSYEKL. The ends were cut back, 4 bases at V and 3 bases at J, with 9 bases in the middle. The CDR3 bases are TGCGCCAGCAGCCGGTCAGGGGACTATGGCTACACCTTC. It is translated as CASSRSGDYGYTF.

V is TRBV11-2 and J is TRBJ1-1; D gene ambiguous. CDR3 length: 12 residues. Germline CDR1 and CDR2: SGHAT and FQNNGV. Trimming stripped 2 bases from V and 11 bases from J, with 12 bases between. CDR3 bases: TGTGCCAGCAGCTTATTTCGGGGTATGGCTTTCTTT. Translated, it gives CASSLFRGMAFF.